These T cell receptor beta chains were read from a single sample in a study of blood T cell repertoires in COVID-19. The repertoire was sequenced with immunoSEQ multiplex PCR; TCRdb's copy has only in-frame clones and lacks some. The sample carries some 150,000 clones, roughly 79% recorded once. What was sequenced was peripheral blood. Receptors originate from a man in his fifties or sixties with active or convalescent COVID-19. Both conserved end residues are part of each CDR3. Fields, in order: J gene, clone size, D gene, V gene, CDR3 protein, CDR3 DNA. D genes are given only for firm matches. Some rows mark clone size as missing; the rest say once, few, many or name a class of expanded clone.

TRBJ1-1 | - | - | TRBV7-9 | CASSLQQNTEAFF | TGTGCCAGCTCTTTACAGCAGAACACTGAAGCTTTCTTT
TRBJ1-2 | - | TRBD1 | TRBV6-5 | CASSYPPDRLVGYTF | TGTGCCAGCAGTTACCCTCCGGACAGGCTGGTGGGCTACACCTTC
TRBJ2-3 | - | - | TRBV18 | CASSPPLEGADTQYF | TGTGCCAGCTCACCTCCGTTAGAGGGGGCAGATACGCAGTATTTT
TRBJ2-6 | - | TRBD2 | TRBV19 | CASSIGEGAGANVLTF | TGTGCCAGTAGTATTGGGGAGGGAGCTGGGGCCAACGTCCTGACTTTC
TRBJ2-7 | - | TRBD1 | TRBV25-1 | CASSERPGQGFAYEQYF | TGTGCCAGCAGTGAAAGGCCGGGACAGGGTTTCGCTTACGAGCAGTACTTC
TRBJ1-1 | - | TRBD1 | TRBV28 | CASPPGTGGTDLRNTEAFF | TGTGCCAGCCCCCCGGGGACAGGGGGCACCGATTTGAGGAACACTGAAGCTTTCTTT
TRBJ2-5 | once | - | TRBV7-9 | CALEKETQYF | TGTGCCCTCGAGAAAGAGACCCAGTACTTC
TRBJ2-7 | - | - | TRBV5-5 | CASSLRGEQYF | TGTGCCAGCAGCTTGAGGGGGGAGCAGTACTTC
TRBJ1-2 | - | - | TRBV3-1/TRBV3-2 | CASSQERGARGGYTF | TGTGCCAGCAGCCAAGAACGGGGGGCAAGGGGTGGCTACACCTTC
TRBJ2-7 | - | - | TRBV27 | CASSPNFLDEQYF | TGTGCCAGCAGCCCGAACTTCCTCGACGAGCAGTACTTC
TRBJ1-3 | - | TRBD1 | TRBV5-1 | CASRTGVGNTIYF | TGCGCCAGTCGGACAGGGGTAGGAAACACCATATATTTT
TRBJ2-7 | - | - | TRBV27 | CASSLGGLSEQYF | TGTGCCAGCAGTTTAGGAGGGTTGAGCGAGCAGTACTTC
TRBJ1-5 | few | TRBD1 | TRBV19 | CASIRTGGQPQHF | TGTGCCAGTATAAGGACAGGGGGGCAGCCCCAGCATTTT
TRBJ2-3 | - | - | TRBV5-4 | CASSPGVATSTDTQYF | TGTGCCAGCAGCCCGGGGGTGGCGACTAGCACAGATACGCAGTATTTT
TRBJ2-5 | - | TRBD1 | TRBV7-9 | CASSLGTGGMETQYF | TGTGCCAGCAGCCTTGGGACAGGGGGGATGGAGACCCAGTACTTC
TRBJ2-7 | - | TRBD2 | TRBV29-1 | CSGSGSSYEQYF | TGCAGTGGTAGCGGGAGTTCGTACGAGCAGTACTTC
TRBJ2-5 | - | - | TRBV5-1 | CASSTGRIQETQYF | TGCGCCAGCAGCACAGGACGGATCCAAGAGACCCAGTACTTC
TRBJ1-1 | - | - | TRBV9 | CASSVVGVGNTEAFF | TGTGCCAGCAGCGTAGTCGGGGTGGGGAACACTGAAGCTTTCTTT
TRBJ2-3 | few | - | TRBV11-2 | CASSPRAPSGGDTQYF | TGTGCCAGCAGCCCTCGGGCCCCCTCGGGCGGGGATACGCAGTATTTT
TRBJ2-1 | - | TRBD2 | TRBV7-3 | CASSPSGTSWDEQFF | TGTGCCAGCAGCCCATCCGGGACTAGCTGGGATGAGCAGTTCTTC
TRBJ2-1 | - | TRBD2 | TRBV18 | CASSLGLAGRNEQFF | TGTGCCAGCTCACTGGGACTAGCGGGAAGAAATGAGCAGTTCTTC
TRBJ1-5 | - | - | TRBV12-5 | CALVPLSRAGCNQPQHF | TGTGCCCTAGTGCCCCTCAGCCGGGCAGGGTGTAATCAGCCCCAGCATTTT
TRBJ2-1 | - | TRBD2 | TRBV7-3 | CASSVLAGHSEQFF | TGTGCCAGCAGCGTACTAGCGGGACATTCGGAGCAGTTCTTC
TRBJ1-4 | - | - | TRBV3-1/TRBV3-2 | CASSQPPEKLFF | TGTGCCAGCAGCCAACCCCCAGAAAAACTGTTTTTT
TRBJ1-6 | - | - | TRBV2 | CASSAERGISPLHF | TGTGCCAGCAGCGCAGAGAGAGGTATTTCACCCCTCCACTTT
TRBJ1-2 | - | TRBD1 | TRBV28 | CASSLSGTAYGYTF | TGTGCCAGCAGTTTGTCCGGGACAGCCTATGGCTACACCTTC
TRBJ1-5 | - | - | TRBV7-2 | CASSFGSNQPQHF | TGTGCCAGCAGCTTCGGGAGCAATCAGCCCCAGCATTTT
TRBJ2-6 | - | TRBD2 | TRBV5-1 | CASSPGLAASGANVLTF | TGCGCCAGCAGCCCAGGACTAGCGGCATCTGGGGCCAACGTCCTGACTTTC
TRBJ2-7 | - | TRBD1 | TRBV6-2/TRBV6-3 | CASSYSKGTTGGLYEQYF | TGTGCCAGCAGTTACTCGAAGGGGACGACAGGGGGTCTCTACGAGCAGTACTTC
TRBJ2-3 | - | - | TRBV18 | CASSPPFGTDTQYF | TGTGCCAGCTCACCACCTTTCGGTACAGATACGCAGTATTTT
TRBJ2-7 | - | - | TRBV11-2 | CASSLVARYEQYF | TGTGCCAGCAGCTTAGTAGCCCGTTACGAGCAGTACTTC
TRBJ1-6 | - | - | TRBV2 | CASRGDMLYNSPLHF | TGTGCCAGCAGGGGGGACATGCTTTATAATTCACCCCTCCACTTT
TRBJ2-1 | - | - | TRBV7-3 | CASSAGTSGGNEQFF | TGTGCCAGCAGCGCCGGGACCAGCGGAGGGAATGAGCAGTTCTTC
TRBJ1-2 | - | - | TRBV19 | CASSPAAAPTNYGYTF | TGTGCCAGTAGTCCCGCGGCGGCTCCAACTAACTATGGCTACACCTTC
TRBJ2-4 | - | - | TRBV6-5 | CASSYRGQGGNIQYF | TGTGCCAGCAGTTACCGAGGACAGGGAGGGAACATTCAGTACTTC
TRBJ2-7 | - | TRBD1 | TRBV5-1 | CASSSPPGTDFSYEQYF | TGCGCCAGCAGCTCCCCGCCAGGGACAGACTTCTCCTACGAGCAGTACTTC
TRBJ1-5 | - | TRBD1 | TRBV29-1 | CSVGTGDQPQHF | TGCAGCGTAGGGACAGGGGATCAGCCCCAGCATTTT